The 29 T cell receptor beta chains in this list originate from one sample, sequenced in a study of T cells in Graves' hyperthyroidism and ophthalmopathy (dated by TCRdb to the late 2010s). Library preparation employed multiplex PCR. The sample was run on an Illumina HiSeq 2000. TCR beta CDR3 regions were amplified from RNA transcripts. For the first round of RT-PCR on the TCR CDR3, the HTBI primer set was used together with the Qiagen OneStep RT-PCR kit. The public reads were reanalyzed by TCRdb: fastp trimming at Q25, MiXCR alignment, in-frame beta chains only. CDR3 protein sequences are deduplicated, and each keeps its most common genes and DNA. The sample data list around 300,000 distinct CDR3 sequences, and approximately 14% of these were observed just once. Around 25% of the sample goes to the ten largest clones. The material sequenced was blood. These TCRs come from a woman younger than 45 with Graves' hyperthyroidism.

About this clonotype: A read error may explain this, as a much larger clone is one base away. CDR3 protein: CATSDSPRHNTDTQYF. The CDR3 DNA reads as TGTGCCACCAGTGACTCTCCGAGACACAACACAGATACGCAGTATTTT. V gene TRBV24-1 combines with J gene TRBJ2-3; D unclear. This CDR3 spans 16 amino acids. Germline values: CDR1 KGHDR, CDR2 SFDVKD. V was cut by 4 bases and J by 2 bases, with 15 bases left in between.

This clonotype has a count of ten or more. The rearrangement joins TRBV11-1 to TRBJ2-1; a possible D gene is TRBD2 (6 bases). The CDR3 length is 19 residues. V dropped 2 bases and J dropped 0 bases, with 20 bases sitting between them. Germline V gene sequence: CDR1 SGHAT, CDR2 FQDESV (reference sequence). The CDR3 region is CASSLLRDTPSSSYNEQFF. The CDR3 DNA reads as TGTGCCAGCAGCTTATTGCGGGATACCCCCTCTAGCTCCTACAATGAGCAGTTCTTC.

In its sample, this clonotype was seen many times. V usage is TRBV11-2 and J usage is TRBJ2-7, with 12 bases identical to TRBD2. V lost 4 bases and J lost 6; bases outside the gene matches: 1. The CDR3 is 13 residues long. Germline V gene data show CDR1 as SGHAT and CDR2 as FQNNGV. CDR3 nucleotides: TGTGCCAGCAGCTCTAGCGGGAGGGTCGAGCAGTACTTC. Protein: CASSSSGRVEQYF.

The rearrangement links TRBV4-1 to TRBJ2-7; D might be TRBD2 (5 bases). V shed 1 base and J shed 4 bases, with 11 bases lying between them. CDR1 MGHRA and CDR2 YSYEKL come from the germline V gene. The CDR3 sequence is 14 residues long. The CDR3 DNA reads TGCGCCAGCAGCCAAGTTCCCGGGGTTTACGAGCAGTACTTC. It codes for CASSQVPGVYEQYF.

This clonotype was picked up a small number of times. V and J are TRBV20-1 and TRBJ1-4, with 8 bases aligning to TRBD1. Germline CDR1 is DFQATT and CDR2 is SNEGSKA (reference sequence). This CDR3 is 16 amino acids long. V shed 5 bases and J 8 bases; nucleotides not matched to a gene: 16. This chain's CDR3 is CSASNYRGAGIEKLFF. Written as DNA, the CDR3 is TGCAGTGCTTCCAACTACAGGGGGGCAGGGATAGAAAAACTGTTTTTT.

This chain uses TRBV6-4 with TRBJ2-7; 7 nucleotides match TRBD2. The CDR3 spans 14 residues. The V gene end was trimmed by 10 bases and the J gene end by 0 bases; junction bases not matched to a gene: 9. Germline-derived CDR1 and CDR2 are MRHNA and SNTAGT. CDR3 bases: TGTGCCACCCTGACGGGGAGGGGCTCCTACGAGCAGTACTTC. This encodes CATLTGRGSYEQYF.

In this sample, this clonotype turned up many times. This chain connects TRBV18 to TRBJ2-7, with D maybe TRBD1 (5 bases). Germline CDR1 is KGHSH and CDR2 is LQKENI. The CDR3 is made up of 15 amino acids. V gave up 3 bases and J gave up 4 bases, with 16 bases separating them. CDR3 sequence (DNA): TGTGCCAGCTCACCGGGGCAGGGCTTGATATACGAGCAGTACTTC. It codes for CASSPGQGLIYEQYF.

This clonotype appeared a few times. V is TRBV5-1 and J is TRBJ2-7, with 9 bases aligning to TRBD1. The CDR3 runs 14 residues. V lost 6 bases to trimming and J lost 5 bases; unmatched junction nucleotides: 9. Germline CDR1 SGHRS, CDR2 YFSETQ. The CDR3 reads CASTTGTGFNEQYF. As DNA, the CDR3 is TGCGCCAGCACCACCGGGACAGGGTTCAACGAGCAGTACTTC.

This clonotype was observed a handful of times. This chain links TRBV3-1 with TRBJ1-5, with 8 bases fitting TRBD1. V shed 6 bases and J 3 bases; nucleotides not matched to a gene: 4. This CDR3 is 14 amino acids long. Germline CDR1 and CDR2: LGHDT and YNNKEL (reference sequence). The CDR3 DNA sequence: TGTGCCAGCAGTCGGACAGGGCACAATCAGCCCCAGCATTTT. Translating it yields CASSRTGHNQPQHF.

This clonotype was observed at least ten times. In nucleotides, the CDR3 is TGTGCCATCAATCAGGGGGGGGAGACCCAGTACTTC. Protein product: CAINQGGETQYF. The V call is TRBV10-3, the J call TRBJ2-5, with D possibly called TRBD1 or TRBD2 (7 bases each). The CDR3 is 12 residues long. The germline V gene encodes CDR1 ENHRY and CDR2 SYGVKD. Trimming took off 7 bases at V and 5 bases at J, with 11 bases between the two ends.

A few counts support this clonotype. The chain has TRBV20-1 and TRBJ2-6; D is uncertain. The length of the CDR3 is 12 residues. V was cut by 6 bases and J by 4 bases, with 7 bases left in between. The germline gives CDR1 DFQATT, CDR2 SNEGSKA (reference sequence). For the CDR3, the DNA is TGCAGTGCCCCGGGCGGGGCCAACGTCCTGACTTTC. Translating it yields CSAPGGANVLTF.

This clonotype was found many times. This chain connects TRBV11-2 to TRBJ2-1, with D possibly TRBD1 on 5 matching bases. Between the trimmed V and J ends, which lost 6 bases and 5 bases, there was a span of 14 bases. The CDR3 is 14 amino acids. Germline loops: CDR1 SGHAT, CDR2 FQNNGV. CDR3 in DNA: TGTGCCAGCAGTAGGGGCAGAAATAACAATGAGCAGTTCTTC. It yields the protein CASSRGRNNNEQFF.

This clonotype came up a few times. This chain uses TRBV6-1 with TRBJ2-1; 9 bases align to TRBD1. V lost 5 bases to trimming and J lost 6 bases; unmatched junction nucleotides: 2. This CDR3 is 13 amino acids long. From germline, CDR1 is MNHNS and CDR2 SASEGT. CDR3 protein: CASSTGGINEQFF. The CDR3 DNA reads TGTGCCAGCAGTACAGGGGGCATCAATGAGCAGTTCTTC.

At least ten counts were recorded for this clonotype. The chain is built from TRBV12-3 or TRBV12-4 and TRBJ2-5, with TRBD1 identical over 7 bases. The CDR3 is 13 residues long. The trim removed 6 bases at V and 4 bases at J, leaving 5 bases unmatched. DNA of the CDR3: TGTGCCAGCAGCTTCTCAGGGGGAGAGACCCAGTACTTC. Protein sequence: CASSFSGGETQYF.

This clonotype turned up a few times. This sequence joins TRBV12-3 or TRBV12-4 and TRBJ2-6; unclear D gene. The CDR3 contains 15 residues. Trimming took 7 bases from V and 0 from J, leaving 10 bases between them. In DNA form, the CDR3 reads TGTGCCAGCACCCTGGTCAACTCTGGGGCCAACGTCCTGACTTTC. Residues: CASTLVNSGANVLTF.

This clonotype was counted between two and nine times. This chain uses TRBV7-9 with TRBJ2-5; 8 nucleotides match TRBD2. CDR1 and CDR2 from the germline V gene are SEHNR and FQNEAQ (reference sequence). V was clipped by 4 bases and J by 5 bases; unmatched bases: 15. This CDR3 is built from 17 residues. The CDR3: CASSSGLSGGVSETQYF. The CDR3 DNA is TGTGCCAGCAGCTCCGGACTATCGGGAGGGGTTTCGGAGACCCAGTACTTC.

The chain carries TRBV24-1 and TRBJ2-5, with TRBD2 matching over 7 bases. Trimming removed 3 bases from V and 5 bases from J; junction bases left unmatched: 8. The germline V gene has CDR1 KGHDR and CDR2 SFDVKD. The CDR3 spans 15 residues. CDR3 loop: CATSDGGRVTETQYF. The CDR3 DNA sequence: TGTGCCACCAGTGATGGGGGGAGGGTTACGGAGACCCAGTACTTC.

The V call is TRBV5-4, the J call TRBJ2-7, with D possibly matching TRBD1 (6 bases). The V end was cut by 0 bases, the J end by 2 bases, with 9 bases between. Germline CDR1 is SGHNT and CDR2 is YYREEE (reference sequence). CDR3 length equals 14 residues. CDR3 DNA: TGTGCCAGCAGCTTGGACAGGGCTCCCTACGAGCAGTACTTC. It encodes CASSLDRAPYEQYF.

CDR3 in amino acids: CATDSGGSYNEQFF. Written as DNA, the CDR3 is TGTGCCACAGATAGCGGGGGCTCCTACAATGAGCAGTTCTTC. The V call is TRBV24-1, the J call TRBJ2-1; 9 bases fit TRBD2. The CDR3 loop spans 14 amino acids. J was trimmed by 0 bases and V by 10 bases; bases with no gene match: 3. The germline V gene encodes CDR1 KGHDR and CDR2 SFDVKD.

Ten or more counts support this clonotype. The gene calls are TRBV11-2 and TRBJ2-7, with 7 bases matching TRBD1. Germline V gene sequence: CDR1 SGHAT, CDR2 FQNNGV. After removal of 8 bases from V and 3 bases from J, the junction contained 10 bases not matched to a gene. CDR3 size: 14 residues. The CDR3 DNA is TGTGCCAGCGGAGACTCCGGGACAGACTACGAGCAGTACTTC. Translation gives CASGDSGTDYEQYF. The full variable domain, with the rest looked up from reference TRBV11-2 and TRBJ2-7, is EAGVAQSPRYKIIEKRQSVAFWCNPISGHATLYWYQQILGQGPKLLIQFQNNGVVDDSQLPKDRFSAERLKGVDSTLKIQPAKLEDSAVYLCASGDSGTDYEQYFGPGTRLTVT.

The chain employs TRBV6-1 and TRBJ1-5; D gene ambiguous. V gave up 1 base and J gave up 7 bases, with 2 bases separating them. CDR1 and CDR2 (germline): MNHNS, SASEGT. The length of the CDR3 is 11 residues. CDR3 residues: CASSEVQPQHF. The CDR3 DNA is TGTGCCAGCAGTGAAGTACAGCCCCAGCATTTT.

The sample holds a few counts of this clonotype. This chain joins TRBV18 and TRBJ1-1; TRBD1 agrees at 8 bases. The germline V gene has CDR1 KGHSH and CDR2 LQKENI. This CDR3 is 14 amino acids long. Trimming took 0 bases from V and 6 from J; bases not matched to a gene: 3. The chain's CDR3 is CASSPPVQGAEAFF. The CDR3 nucleotides read TGTGCCAGCTCACCACCGGTACAGGGGGCTGAAGCTTTCTTT.

This clonotype showed up just a few times. The V gene is TRBV28, the J gene TRBJ1-1; a possible D gene is TRBD1 (5 bases). This CDR3 region has 13 residues. Germline V gene lookup returns CDR1 MDHEN and CDR2 SYDVKM. V was pared by 7 bases and J by 2 bases, with 11 bases between. The chain's CDR3 is CASIGGPNTEAFF. In DNA form, the CDR3 reads TGTGCCAGCATTGGGGGTCCAAACACTGAAGCTTTCTTT.

In its sample, this clonotype was seen many times. The chain is built from TRBV5-1 and TRBJ1-1, with D uncertain. The CDR3 spans 15 residues. Trimming shortened V by 0 bases and J by 1 base, and 10 bases separated the two germline ends. From germline, CDR1 is SGHRS and CDR2 YFSETQ. In nucleotides, the CDR3 is TGCGCCAGCAGCTTGGCCAAACTTACGAACACTGAAGCTTTCTTT. This gives the protein CASSLAKLTNTEAFF.

The chain uses TRBV24-1 and TRBJ2-3, with 8 bases identical to TRBD2. This CDR3 has 14 residues. Germline-derived CDR1 and CDR2 are KGHDR and SFDVKD. The V and J ends lost 5 bases and 6 bases, in that order; junction bases with no gene match: 6. This CDR3 reads CATSGASGQDTQYF. The DNA of the CDR3 is TGTGCCACCAGTGGAGCTAGCGGGCAGGATACGCAGTATTTT.

This clonotype was picked up many times. The V and J genes are TRBV28 and TRBJ2-5; possible D gene TRBD1, 5 bases. Trimming left V 4 bases short and J 13 bases short, with 13 bases between. Looked up from germline, CDR1 is MDHEN and CDR2 is SYDVKM. The CDR3 has 11 residues. CDR3 nucleotide sequence: TGTGCCAGCAGTTATCTAGGACATACGTACTTC. Translated: CASSYLGHTYF.

This clonotype has just a few counts. This chain links TRBV7-2 with TRBJ2-1; D possibly corresponds to TRBD1 (6 bases). The V gene's germline CDR1 is SGHTA and CDR2 FQGNSA. The CDR3 covers 12 residues. Trimming shortened V by 1 base and J by 10 bases, and 8 bases separated the two germline ends. The CDR3 reads CASSLDREEQFF. In DNA form, the CDR3 reads TGTGCCAGCAGCTTAGACAGGGAGGAGCAGTTCTTC. The variable domain in full, with the rest retrieved from reference TRBV7-2 and TRBJ2-1, is GAGVSQSPSNKVTEKGKDVELRCDPISGHTALYWYRQSLGQGLEFLIYFQGNSAPDKSGLPSDRFSAERTGGSVSTLTIQRTQQEDSAVYLCASSLDREEQFFGPGTRLTVL.

This clonotype has a single count. The rearrangement uses TRBV27 and TRBJ2-1; 9 bases agree with TRBD2. CDR3 length: 19 amino acids. V shed 5 bases and J 0 bases; nucleotides not matched to a gene: 14. Germline V gene sequence: CDR1 MNHEY, CDR2 SMNVEV (reference sequence). The CDR3 reads CASSPQKLAGRSSYNEQFF. CDR3 sequence (DNA): TGTGCCAGCAGTCCACAAAAACTAGCGGGTCGAAGCTCCTACAATGAGCAGTTCTTC.

The rearrangement uses TRBV19 and TRBJ1-5, with TRBD1 as a possible D gene (5 bases). This CDR3 comprises 14 residues. V was clipped by 5 bases and J by 7 bases, with 15 bases between them. CDR1 is LNHDA, CDR2 SQIVND, per germline (reference sequence). The CDR3 here is CASSFLGQEQPQHF. The CDR3 bases are TGTGCCAGTAGTTTTCTGGGGCAAGAACAGCCCCAGCATTTT.